The clone carrying this T cell receptor beta chain appeared a few times. Antigen unknown. Alongside a J-beta primer mix, a sample-barcoded 5' primer served in a second PCR lasting 7 to 11 cycles. One entry per CDR3 protein, called by TCRdb with MiXCR from the 5' RACE reads. The sample has more than 650,000 distinct CDR3 sequences, 22% seen once; the top ten hold around 21%. These data belong to a study of blood T cells in healthy people across ages. CDR1 is SGHVS and CDR2 is FQNEAQ in the germline V gene. With 5 bases removed from V and 4 bases from J, the gap between germline ends came to 8 bases. The length of the CDR3 is 12 residues. The study's findings and limits: Older age went with lower TCR beta diversity per million T cells, in a roughly linear way.

This sequence joins TRBV7-8 and TRBJ1-1; D not resolved. This clonotype originated in a man in his 70s in good health. The source material was blood. This CDR3 is CASSKIGTEAFF. CDR3 coding DNA: TGTGCCAGCAGCAAAATAGGCACTGAAGCTTTCTTT.